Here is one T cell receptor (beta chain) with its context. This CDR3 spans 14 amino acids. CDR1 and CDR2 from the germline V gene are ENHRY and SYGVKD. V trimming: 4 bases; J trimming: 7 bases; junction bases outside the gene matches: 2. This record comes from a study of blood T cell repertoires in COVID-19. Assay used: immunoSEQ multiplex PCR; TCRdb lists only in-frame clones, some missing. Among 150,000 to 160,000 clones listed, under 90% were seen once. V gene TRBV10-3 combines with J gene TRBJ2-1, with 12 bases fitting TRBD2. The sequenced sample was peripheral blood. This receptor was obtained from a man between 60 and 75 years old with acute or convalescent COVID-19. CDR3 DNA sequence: TGTGCCATCAGTGCTAGCGGGGGGGTGAATGAGCAGTTCTTC. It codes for CAISASGGVNEQFF.